The TCR beta chain described here comes from a study of blood T cell repertoires in COVID-19. Study details: From T cells, B-cell-depleted T cells, or PBMCs came the material, which was cDNA or gDNA.

This clone was seen only a few times. Per the original data handling: The assay estimated nucleated cells by amplifying reference gene primers. The method was immunoSEQ multiplex PCR; TCRdb's version includes in-frame clones alone and lacks a portion of them. That table supplies the V and J calls and clone size; D and trimming were determined from the DNA. The sample lists roughly 240,000 clones, approximately 84% occurring once. Losses at the gene ends were 1 base for V and 2 bases for J; bases not matched to a gene: 2. This CDR3 comprises 15 residues. Germline-derived CDR1 and CDR2 are SGHTA and FQGNSA.

The sequence derives from a woman of 80 years or more with acute or convalescent COVID-19. Sequencing input: peripheral blood. The V call is TRBV7-2, the J call TRBJ2-7, with 10 bases fitting TRBD2. CDR3 in amino acids: CASSLDTSGTYEQYF. The CDR3, as DNA: TGTGCCAGCAGCTTAGATACTAGCGGGACCTACGAGCAGTACTTC.